This record looks at one TCR beta chain sequence and its context. Its antigen is currently unknown. These data come from a study of cytomegalovirus exposure and HLA in healthy donors. Study-level information: There were a few hundred genotyped donors. Of these, about 80% fell in the genetic ancestry cluster associated with self-reported Caucasian donors. Regarding the study as a whole: Later, TCR association rates were found to vary by HLA locus, highest for DRB1 and lowest for HLA-C.

A multiplex PCR was run with 60 Vbeta primers and 13 Jbeta primers. The data were produced by immunoSEQ multiplex PCR, yet TCRdb's version contains in-frame clones alone and is incomplete. Its clone listing holds 80,000 or so clones. The source material was PBMCs. The sequence was obtained from a woman aged 30 to 39 in good health and CMV-seronegative.

The CDR3 loop reads CASSRTGENTGELFF. CDR3 DNA sequence: TGTGCCAGTAGTAGGACAGGGGAAAACACCGGGGAGCTGTTTTTT. J is TRBJ2-2 and V is TRBV19; TRBD1 agrees at 9 bases. V dropped 4 bases and J dropped 2; count of bases not matched to a gene: 2. The CDR3 is 15 amino acids. CDR1 and CDR2 from the germline V gene are LNHDA and SQIVND (reference sequence).